This T cell receptor beta chain was captured by sequencing in a study of shared clonotypes between healthy human individuals. Overall study findings and caveats: The study found roughly 5% of naive CD4 clonotypes shared across a handful of donors. The genetic and exposure-history diversity represented was limited by few donors. Generally, naive subsets (rather than memory subsets) showed larger estimated richness.

The germline V gene encodes CDR1 MNHEY and CDR2 SVGAGI. The CDR3 sequence is 15 residues long. V shed 8 bases, J shed 3 bases, and the junction held 12 bases outside the gene matches. Once extracted for a subset, genomic DNA was divided evenly among several immunoSEQ plates. This table comes from immunoSEQ multiplex PCR, and its TCRdb copy is limited to in-frame clones, with some not included. This table has some 2.1 million clones, roughly 94% appearing once. The sample holds a few counts of this clone. Its antigen remains unknown. The J gene is TRBJ1-1, the V gene TRBV6-5, with 7 bases that match TRBD1. The clonotype originates from a young man in good health. The material sequenced was naive CD4+ T cells sorted from blood. Subset described: CD45RA+ positively selected. The CDR3 reads CASLRRGLGDTEAFF. In DNA form, the CDR3 reads TGTGCCAGCCTCCGGAGGGGGCTAGGGGACACTGAAGCTTTCTTT.